This TCR beta chain comes out of a study of blood T cell repertoires in COVID-19. The overall study: Samples of COVID-19 (acute and convalescent) were obtained from the United States, Italy and Spain. The analysed material was cDNA or gDNA that came from T cells, B-cell-depleted T cells, or PBMCs.

Trimming left V 0 bases short and J 7 bases short, with 11 bases between. The CDR3 consists of 14 residues. CDR1 is SGHRS and CDR2 is YFSETQ in the germline V gene. Original handling: Reference gene primer amplification in the assay estimated nucleated cell counts. Profiled with immunoSEQ multiplex PCR; TCRdb holds only in-frame clones, not every one. D and trimming come from the DNA, and the V and J calls and clone size come from that table. The sample contains 350,000 to 400,000 clones, around 89% of which appear only once. Participants were aged about 18 to 90 years from about two dozen US areas. The sequenced material came from PBMCs or T cells enriched from blood (not recorded which). The source of this sequence is a woman aged 18-30 years who had recovered from COVID-19. V and J are TRBV5-1 and TRBJ1-5; possibly TRBD1 for D (6 bases). The chain's CDR3 is CASSLAGGGQPQHF. Here the CDR3 DNA reads TGCGCCAGCAGCTTGGCCGGGGGGGGCCAGCCCCAGCATTTT. Full variable domain (missing parts from reference TRBV5-1 and TRBJ1-5): KAGVTQTPRYLIKTRGQQVTLSCSPISGHRSVSWYQQTPGQGLQFLFEYFSETQRNKGNFPGRFSGRQFSNSRSEMNVSTLELGDSALYLCASSLAGGGQPQHFGDGTRLSIL.